Below, 26 T cell receptor beta chains from the same sample are listed, as sequenced in a study of blood T cell repertoires in COVID-19. Sequencing was performed with immunoSEQ multiplex PCR; in TCRdb, only in-frame clones are kept and a portion is missing. The data contain around 260,000 clones, around four fifths of them seen just once; the ten biggest clones take up under 5.5%. The sequenced sample was peripheral blood. These receptors were collected from a man aged 55 to 70 who had recovered from COVID-19.

This clone was seen once. J is TRBJ2-3 and V is TRBV9, with 12 bases matching TRBD2. The germline CDR1 and CDR2 sequences are SGDLS and YYNGEE. With 3 bases clipped from V and 4 bases from J, the junction kept 18 bases outside the gene matches. The CDR3 is 20 residues long. As DNA, the CDR3 is TGTGCCAGCAGCGCCCCACGACGACTAGCGGGGGCCCTCTCCTCAGATACGCAGTATTTT. Its protein product is CASSAPRRLAGALSSDTQYF.

The chain employs TRBV7-2 and TRBJ1-4, with no clear D. Trimming left V 5 bases short and J 7 bases short, with 14 bases between. Germline V CDR1 and CDR2: SGHTA, FQGNSA. The CDR3 is 14 residues long. In nucleotides, the CDR3 is TGTGCCAGCAGCCGTCAGCGGGTTAGTGAAAAACTGTTTTTT. Residues: CASSRQRVSEKLFF.

This clone was picked up a small number of times. The chain links TRBV2 to TRBJ2-3, with TRBD1 as a possible D gene (5 bases). The ends were cut back, 7 bases at V and 3 bases at J, with 11 bases in the middle. The CDR3 loop spans 13 amino acids. Germline-derived CDR1 and CDR2 are SNHLY and FYNNEI. CDR3 nucleotide sequence: TGTGCCAGCACCTACAGACAGACAGATACGCAGTATTTT. Protein product: CASTYRQTDTQYF. Supplemented by reference TRBV2 and TRBJ2-3, the full variable domain reads EPEVTQTPSHQVTQMGQEVILRCVPISNHLYFYWYRQILGQKVEFLVSFYNNEISEKSEIFDDQFSVERPDGSNFTLKIRSTKLEDSAMYFCASTYRQTDTQYFGPGTRLTVL.

The J gene is TRBJ2-1, the V gene TRBV2, with 7 bases lining up with TRBD2. CDR3 length equals 14 residues. Germline-derived CDR1 and CDR2 are SNHLY and FYNNEI. Trimming removed 10 bases from V and 3 bases from J; junction bases left unmatched: 9. This CDR3 is CATNGRAYYNEQFF. The CDR3 DNA reads TGTGCCACGAATGGGAGGGCTTACTACAATGAGCAGTTCTTC.

This sequence joins TRBV9 and TRBJ2-3; 10 nucleotides line up with TRBD2. Germline CDR1 is SGDLS and CDR2 is YYNGEE. The CDR3 extends over 16 amino acids. With V trimmed by 0 bases and J by 3 bases, 4 bases remained unmatched. CDR3 DNA: TGTGCCAGCAGCGTAGCAGCGGGGGGGCCTACAGATACGCAGTATTTT. Its translation is CASSVAAGGPTDTQYF. Full variable domain (outside the CDR3, taken from reference TRBV9 and TRBJ2-3): DSGVTQTPKHLITATGQRVTLRCSPRSGDLSVYWYQQSLDQGLQFLIQYYNGEERAKGNILERFSAQQFPDLHSELNLSSLELGDSALYFCASSVAAGGPTDTQYFGPGTRLTVL.

The V call is TRBV25-1, the J call TRBJ2-5; 7 bases are shared with TRBD1. Germline-derived CDR1 and CDR2 are MGHDK and SYGVNS. J lost 2 bases, V lost 3 bases, and 12 bases had no gene match. CDR3 length equals 17 residues. The CDR3 bases are TGTGCCAGCAGTGACCGACAGGGCAGGGTGGGGCAAGAGACCCAGTACTTC. Translation gives CASSDRQGRVGQETQYF.

The V gene is TRBV27, the J gene TRBJ2-5, with 14 positions matching TRBD2. V shed 3 bases, J shed 4 bases, and the junction held 1 base outside the gene matches. The CDR3 totals 15 residues. The germline V gene encodes CDR1 MNHEY and CDR2 SMNVEV (reference sequence). The CDR3 DNA reads as TGTGCCAGCAGTTTGGGGACTAGCGGGAGAGAGACCCAGTACTTC. This sequence encodes CASSLGTSGRETQYF.

The chain couples TRBV19 to TRBJ2-3; D is possibly TRBD2 (6 bases). Germline CDR1 and CDR2: LNHDA and SQIVND (reference sequence). There are 13 residues in the CDR3. The ends were cut back, 7 bases at V and 5 bases at J, with 13 bases in the middle. CDR3 amino acids: CASTPGVVDTQYF. As DNA, the CDR3 is TGTGCCAGTACGCCGGGGGTAGTAGATACGCAGTATTTT.

The chain employs TRBV6-5 and TRBJ2-1; TRBD1 matches 10 bases. The CDR3 has 13 amino acids. Trimming cost V 4 bases and J 7 bases; bases outside gene matches: 1. Per the germline V gene, CDR1 is MNHEY and CDR2 is SVGAGI. The DNA of the CDR3 is TGTGCCAGCAGTTGGGGACAGGGGAATGAGCAGTTCTTC. Protein sequence: CASSWGQGNEQFF.

The chain uses TRBV27 and TRBJ1-5, with D possibly matching TRBD1 (6 bases). Between the trimmed V and J ends, which lost 6 bases and 3 bases, there was a span of 18 bases. The CDR3 covers 16 residues. Germline loops: CDR1 MNHEY, CDR2 SMNVEV (reference sequence). The CDR3 DNA sequence: TGTGCCAGCAGCCCCAGGGGCCGTGGGGACAATCAGCCCCAGCATTTT. This translates into CASSPRGRGDNQPQHF.

The chain employs TRBV5-4 and TRBJ2-5; D possibly corresponds to TRBD2 (5 bases). The V end was cut by 2 bases, the J end by 0 bases, with 14 bases between. Per the germline V gene, CDR1 is SGHNT and CDR2 is YYREEE (reference sequence). There are 16 residues in the CDR3. The CDR3 region is CASSLSGRWYQETQYF. CDR3 DNA sequence: TGTGCCAGCAGCTTAAGCGGTCGATGGTACCAAGAGACCCAGTACTTC.

The rearrangement joins TRBV6-5 to TRBJ2-1, with D possibly being TRBD1 (6 bases). The CDR3 has 15 amino acids. Trimming removed 6 bases from V and 10 bases from J, with 22 bases in between. Germline values: CDR1 MNHEY, CDR2 SVGAGI. The CDR3 DNA reads as TGTGCCAGCAGAGCGCAGGGGACAACGAGGGGAGAGCAGTTCTTC. This codes for CASRAQGTTRGEQFF.

The V and J genes are TRBV5-1 and TRBJ2-3; possibly TRBD1 for D (6 bases). There are 15 residues in the CDR3. The germline gives CDR1 SGHRS, CDR2 YFSETQ. V was shortened by 4 bases and J by 0 bases, with 12 bases between the two germline ends. The CDR3 DNA reads as TGCGCCAGCAGCACAGGGTTCTCTAGCACAGATACGCAGTATTTT. Translating it yields CASSTGFSSTDTQYF.

This chain connects TRBV10-3 to TRBJ1-5, with 7 nucleotides matching TRBD1. CDR3 size: 14 residues. From germline, CDR1 is ENHRY and CDR2 SYGVKD. V shed 0 bases, J shed 7 bases, and the junction held 3 bases outside the gene matches. Here the CDR3 DNA reads TGTGCCATCAGTGAGTCGCCGACAGGGCAGCCCCAGCATTTT. It encodes CAISESPTGQPQHF.

CDR3 DNA: TGTGCCAGCAGCTTATCGACTAGTTACCAAGAGACCCAGTACTTC. Protein product: CASSLSTSYQETQYF. V is TRBV7-6 and J is TRBJ2-5; D might be TRBD2 (6 bases). Looked up from germline, CDR1 is SGHVS and CDR2 is FNYEAQ. There are 15 residues in the CDR3. The germline V and J ends were trimmed by 2 bases and 0 bases, with 10 bases remaining between them.

The CDR3 DNA is TGTGCCAGCAGCTTACGAGGGGGCCGGGAAGGTTTCTATGGCTACACCTTC. Translating it yields CASSLRGGREGFYGYTF. V usage is TRBV7-8 and J usage is TRBJ1-2; TRBD1 matches at 7 bases. The germline CDR1 and CDR2 sequences are SGHVS and FQNEAQ. V trimming: 2 bases; J trimming: 4 bases; junction bases outside the gene matches: 13. The CDR3 has 17 amino acids.

The chain employs TRBV4-1 and TRBJ2-7, with TRBD1 matching over 8 bases. Per germline, CDR1 MGHRA and CDR2 YSYEKL. V lost 4 bases to trimming and J lost 2 bases; unmatched junction nucleotides: 16. This CDR3 comprises 18 residues. CDR3: CASSLEPTGTGMPYEQYF. CDR3 sequence (DNA): TGCGCCAGCAGCCTTGAGCCCACCGGGACAGGAATGCCCTACGAGCAGTACTTC.

The gene calls are TRBV28 and TRBJ1-5, with 7 bases identical to TRBD1. There are 16 residues in the CDR3. V was pared by 4 bases and J by 2 bases, with 8 bases of the junction left unmatched. Germline loops: CDR1 MDHEN, CDR2 SYDVKM. Written as DNA, the CDR3 is TGTGCCAGCAGTTCCTTATTGGGACAGCGCAATCAGCCCCAGCATTTT. Its translation: CASSSLLGQRNQPQHF.

This clone has just a few counts. This chain links TRBV6-5 with TRBJ1-1, with no clear D. This CDR3 has 13 amino acids. CDR1 and CDR2 from the germline V gene are MNHEY and SVGAGI. The V end was cut by 0 bases, the J end by 5 bases, with 7 bases between. The CDR3 DNA follows: TGTGCCAGCAGTTACTCGGGGAGGACTGAAGCTTTCTTT. Its translation: CASSYSGRTEAFF.

V and J are TRBV6-5 and TRBJ1-6; 10 bases fit TRBD1. J gave up 7 bases and V 6 bases, and 3 bases lay outside the gene matches. The CDR3 has 14 amino acids. The V gene's germline CDR1 is MNHEY and CDR2 SVGAGI. The DNA for the CDR3 is TGTGCCAGCAGACCGGGACAGGGGAATTCACCCCTCCACTTT. It specifies CASRPGQGNSPLHF.

The rearrangement uses TRBV3-1 (or the pseudogene TRBV3-2) and TRBJ1-6; no clear D. The CDR3 sequence is 14 residues long. The germline CDR1 and CDR2 sequences are LGHDT and YNNKEL (reference sequence). Trimming shortened V by 2 bases and J by 7 bases, and 9 bases separated the two germline ends. CDR3 nucleotide sequence: TGTGCCAGCAGCCAACAGAACTACAATTCACCCCTCCACTTT. Amino acids: CASSQQNYNSPLHF.

This clone was seen a single time. J is TRBJ2-1 and V is TRBV7-2; D perhaps matches TRBD2 (6 bases). Germline V gene data show CDR1 as SGHTA and CDR2 as FQGNSA. Between the trimmed V and J ends, which lost 1 base and 0 bases, there was a span of 10 bases. This CDR3 has 16 amino acids. CDR3 sequence reads: CASSLGAGSSYNEQFF. For the CDR3, the DNA is TGTGCCAGCAGCTTAGGGGCCGGGAGCTCCTACAATGAGCAGTTCTTC. The whole variable domain, remainder taken from reference TRBV7-2 and TRBJ2-1, is GAGVSQSPSNKVTEKGKDVELRCDPISGHTALYWYRQSLGQGLEFLIYFQGNSAPDKSGLPSDRFSAERTGGSVSTLTIQRTQQEDSAVYLCASSLGAGSSYNEQFFGPGTRLTVL.

V is TRBV4-1 and J is TRBJ1-1, with TRBD1 matching over 12 bases. The V gene's germline CDR1 is MGHRA and CDR2 YSYEKL. The junction had 9 bases not matched to a gene; V was cut back by 4 bases and J by 3 bases. CDR3 length equals 17 residues. CDR3 DNA: TGCGCCAGCAGCCCCCGGGACAGGGGGCTGGGTGACACTGAAGCTTTCTTT. Translation: CASSPRDRGLGDTEAFF.

The J gene is TRBJ2-6, the V gene TRBV4-2, with 11 bases matching TRBD2. This CDR3 spans 19 amino acids. J gave up 3 bases and V 0 bases, and 7 bases lay outside the gene matches. Germline CDR1 LGHNA, CDR2 YNFKEQ. CDR3 sequence (DNA): TGTGCCAGCAGCCAAGAGGGGCTAGCGGGAGGAGGTGGGGCCAACGTCCTGACTTTC. Protein product: CASSQEGLAGGGGANVLTF.

This clone turned up a few times. This chain connects TRBV27 to TRBJ1-6; D not certain. The CDR3 length is 13 residues. Germline CDR1 reads MNHEY; CDR2 reads SMNVEV (reference sequence). The V gene lost 4 bases and the J gene lost 7 bases, with 8 bases spanning the gap. The CDR3 sequence is CASSSLQNSPLHF. The CDR3 bases are TGTGCCAGCAGTTCGCTACAGAATTCACCCCTCCACTTT.

The chain uses TRBV27 and TRBJ2-5; D gene uncertain. V was trimmed by 4 bases and J by 0 bases, leaving 6 bases between them. CDR1 is MNHEY, CDR2 SMNVEV, per germline (reference sequence). There are 13 residues in the CDR3. CDR3 in DNA: TGTGCCAGCAGTTATCGGTACCAAGAGACCCAGTACTTC. Amino acid sequence: CASSYRYQETQYF.